Listed here are 12 T cell receptor beta chains from one sample, sequenced in a study of blood T cell repertoires in COVID-19. Only in-frame clones appear in the TCRdb table, and some are missing; sequencing was by immunoSEQ multiplex PCR. The table lists 80,000 or so clones, over 85% of them singletons. The sample consisted of peripheral blood. The receptors originated from a man in his fifties with acute or convalescent COVID-19.

V is TRBV2 and J is TRBJ1-2, with no clear D. V was cut by 5 bases and J by 5 bases, with 12 bases left in between. Germline loops: CDR1 SNHLY, CDR2 FYNNEI. The CDR3 is made up of 13 amino acids. The CDR3 loop is CASSSGVLYGYTF. The CDR3 DNA is TGTGCCAGCAGTTCGGGAGTCTTGTATGGCTACACCTTC.

This chain joins TRBV13 and TRBJ2-7, with a possible D match to TRBD1 (6 bases). Germline V gives CDR1 PRHDT, CDR2 FYEKMQ (reference sequence). The CDR3 length is 15 residues. Trimming took off 5 bases at V and 2 bases at J, with 16 bases between the two ends. Here the CDR3 reads CASSAMKDSTYEQYF. CDR3 coding DNA: TGTGCCAGCAGCGCTATGAAGGACAGCACCTACGAGCAGTACTTC.

CDR3 protein: CASSLFTSGTNTQYF. The DNA for the CDR3 is TGTGCCAGCAGCTTGTTTACTAGCGGGACGAATACGCAGTATTTT. The chain carries TRBV11-2 and TRBJ2-3; 10 bases agree with TRBD2. The V gene's germline CDR1 is SGHAT and CDR2 FQNNGV. J was trimmed by 7 bases and V by 3 bases; bases with no gene match: 7. CDR3 length: 15 residues.

By share of the sample, this clone is medium-sized. The V call is TRBV9, the J call TRBJ2-1; D not resolved. Germline assignment: CDR1 SGDLS and CDR2 YYNGEE. CDR3 length: 15 amino acids. The ends were cut back, 6 bases at V and 0 bases at J, with 13 bases in the middle. DNA of the CDR3: TGTGCCAGCAACGAAGGTCCTAGCTCCTACAATGAGCAGTTCTTC. This encodes CASNEGPSSYNEQFF.

The chain carries TRBV6-1 and TRBJ2-7, with 10 bases identical to TRBD2. The CDR3 loop spans 14 amino acids. Trimming took 2 bases from V and 5 from J; bases not matched to a gene: 3. Germline CDR1 is MNHNS and CDR2 is SASEGT. CDR3 nucleotide sequence: TGTGCCAGCAGTGAAAGCGGGAGGGCCAACGAGCAGTACTTC. This gives the protein CASSESGRANEQYF.

The rearrangement links TRBV7-3 to TRBJ2-2, with D perhaps matching TRBD1 (5 bases). The CDR3 length is 14 residues. The ends were cut back, 0 bases at V and 5 bases at J, with 7 bases in the middle. CDR1 and CDR2 (germline): SGHTA, FQGTGA. As DNA, the CDR3 is TGTGCCAGCAGCTTAACAGGGGTAACCGGGGAGCTGTTTTTT. This encodes CASSLTGVTGELFF.

In its sample, this clone was seen once. CDR3 protein: CASSPSSGLVNEQFF. The CDR3 DNA is TGTGCCAGCAGCCCTAGTTCGGGACTAGTCAATGAGCAGTTCTTC. The chain uses TRBV7-3 and TRBJ2-1; 8 nucleotides line up with TRBD2. V shed 5 bases and J 6 bases; nucleotides not matched to a gene: 9. The CDR3 length is 15 residues. Per the germline V gene, CDR1 is SGHTA and CDR2 is FQGTGA.

The chain has TRBV28 and TRBJ2-1; D gene ambiguous. Trimming removed 1 base at V and 7 bases at J, with 17 bases between. Germline V gene lookup returns CDR1 MDHEN and CDR2 SYDVKM. The CDR3 totals 16 residues. The CDR3, as DNA: TGTGCCAGCAGTTTATCCCTAGACCCTCGTAGTAATGAGCAGTTCTTC. It codes for CASSLSLDPRSNEQFF.

This chain joins TRBV28 and TRBJ1-4; 7 bases agree with TRBD1. J lost 5 bases, V lost 4 bases, and 4 bases had no gene match. From germline, CDR1 is MDHEN and CDR2 SYDVKM. The CDR3 consists of 14 residues. The CDR3 nucleotides are TGTGCCAGCAGTTCGGCACAGGGGAATGAAAAACTGTTTTTT. Amino acid sequence: CASSSAQGNEKLFF.

This sequence joins TRBV5-1 and TRBJ2-5; D gene unclear. The CDR3 has 13 amino acids. Germline CDR1 and CDR2: SGHRS and YFSETQ. The germline V and J ends were trimmed by 5 bases and 5 bases, with 13 bases remaining between them. CDR3 in amino acids: CASSFTHGETQYF. CDR3 in DNA: TGCGCCAGCAGTTTTACTCACGGGGAGACCCAGTACTTC.

This clone was detected only once. The V and J genes are TRBV5-6 and TRBJ1-2, with D unclear. The CDR3 length is 16 residues. Germline V gene data show CDR1 as SGHDT and CDR2 as YYEEEE. V was clipped by 0 bases and J by 6 bases, with 18 bases between them. CDR3 region: CASSLAGSGIRDGYTF. The CDR3 region has the DNA TGTGCCAGCAGCTTGGCCGGCTCGGGGATTCGAGATGGCTACACCTTC.

This chain connects TRBV2 to TRBJ2-3; the match to TRBD1 covers 9 bases. The CDR3 is made up of 14 amino acids. J gave up 4 bases and V 7 bases, and 6 bases lay outside the gene matches. In germline, CDR1 is SNHLY, CDR2 FYNNEI. This CDR3 is CASTLDRGADTQYF. The CDR3 coding sequence is TGTGCCAGCACCTTGGACAGGGGCGCAGATACGCAGTATTTT. The full variable domain, rest sourced from reference TRBV2 and TRBJ2-3, is EPEVTQTPSHQVTQMGQEVILRCVPISNHLYFYWYRQILGQKVEFLVSFYNNEISEKSEIFDDQFSVERPDGSNFTLKIRSTKLEDSAMYFCASTLDRGADTQYFGPGTRLTVL.